Listed below are T cell receptor beta chains from one sample, sequenced in a study of T cells after yellow fever vaccination. TCRdb processed the 5' RACE reads anew with MiXCR; each CDR3 protein has one entry. The sample has about 370,000 distinct CDR3 sequences, approximately 10% seen once. The sequencing used PBMCs, collected on the day of the first yellow fever vaccination. These receptors all stem from a man younger than 35 who received the YFV17D yellow fever vaccine. CDR3s include the opening cysteine and the closing phenylalanine or tryptophan. A D gene is named only where the DNA matches it firmly. A clone size is listed for some rows: how often the clone was seen (once, few, many), or a class if it is expanded.

v_gene	d_gene	j_gene	abundance	CDR3nt	CDR3aa
TRBV28	.	TRBJ1-5	few	TGTGCCAGCAGTACTCAGGGAGGGATTAGCAATCAGCCCCAGCATTTT	CASSTQGGISNQPQHF
TRBV7-3	.	TRBJ2-3	few	TGTGCCAGCAGCCCCGGGGCCGAAGATACGCAGTATTTT	CASSPGAEDTQYF
TRBV5-1	.	TRBJ2-5	.	TGCGCCAGCAGCCATATGGGGGGGGCCCAAGAGACCCAGTACTTC	CASSHMGGAQETQYF
TRBV20-1	TRBD1	TRBJ2-1	many	TGCAGTGCCTTACCTACAGGGGGGCTTCGAAATGAGCAGTTCTTC	CSALPTGGLRNEQFF
TRBV7-3	TRBD1	TRBJ1-1	few	TGTGCCAGTACAGGGGAGGGCACTGAAGCTTTCTTT	CASTGEGTEAFF
TRBV20-1	TRBD1	TRBJ1-2	few	TGCAGTGCTAGAGAACAGGGGTCGCTCTATGGCTACACCTTC	CSAREQGSLYGYTF
TRBV12-3/TRBV12-4	TRBD1	TRBJ1-4	.	TGTGCCAGCAGTTTAGGCCGGGACAGCTGGGTTGAAAAACTGTTTTTT	CASSLGRDSWVEKLFF
TRBV2	TRBD1	TRBJ1-1	few	TGTGCCAGCACCCAAGAGGGACAGGGGCAAACTGAAGCTTTCTTT	CASTQEGQGQTEAFF
TRBV6-5	TRBD1	TRBJ1-1	many	TGTGCCAGCAGTTACCACGGGACAGGAACTGAAGCTTTCTTT	CASSYHGTGTEAFF
TRBV7-9	.	TRBJ2-5	.	TGTGCCAGCAGCCTAACGTGGTCGACACAAGAGACCCAGTACTTC	CASSLTWSTQETQYF
TRBV6-1	TRBD2	TRBJ2-2	.	TGTGCCAGCACCGGTACTGTAGCGGGGCCGAAAAACACCGGGGAGCTGTTTTTT	CASTGTVAGPKNTGELFF
TRBV7-2	.	TRBJ2-3	.	TGTGCCAGCAGCCCACCCCATAGCACAGATACGCAGTATTTT	CASSPPHSTDTQYF
TRBV11-2	.	TRBJ2-3	.	TGTGCCAGCAGCTTAGTAGCGGACAACACAGATACGCAGTATTTT	CASSLVADNTDTQYF
TRBV3-1	TRBD1	TRBJ1-1	few	TGTGCCAGCAGCCCGATTACAGGGGGCTTCACTGAAGCTTTCTTT	CASSPITGGFTEAFF
TRBV20-1	.	TRBJ2-6	few	TGCAGTGCTCCTACTAGGTCTGGGGCCAACGTCCTGACTTTC	CSAPTRSGANVLTF
TRBV20-1	TRBD1	TRBJ2-3	.	TGCAGTGGGGGGACAGGCACAGATACGCAGTATTTT	CSGGTGTDTQYF
TRBV7-2	.	TRBJ2-2	.	TGTGCCAGCAGCTTAGTCATAGCGGACCCCGGGGAGCTGTTTTTT	CASSLVIADPGELFF
TRBV18	TRBD2	TRBJ2-1	.	TGTGCCAGCTCACCCTACGGCGGGGGGGCCGGAAATGAGCAGTTCTTC	CASSPYGGGAGNEQFF
TRBV5-1	.	TRBJ1-5	.	TGCGCCAGCAGCTTAGGGGGGACTGATCAGCCCCAGCATTTT	CASSLGGTDQPQHF
TRBV6-5	.	TRBJ2-1	few	TGTGCCAGCAGTTACCTCGATCGGGGCAATGAGCAGTTCTTC	CASSYLDRGNEQFF
TRBV7-2	.	TRBJ2-5	many	TGTGCCAGCAGCTCATACGGGGGAATACAAGAGACCCAGTACTTC	CASSSYGGIQETQYF
TRBV25-1	.	TRBJ1-4	few	TGTGCCAGCACCCCGACGGCTAATGAAAAACTGTTTTTT	CASTPTANEKLFF
TRBV12-3/TRBV12-4	.	TRBJ1-1	.	TGTGCCAGCAACCACAGGAGAATGAACACTGAAGCTTTCTTT	CASNHRRMNTEAFF
TRBV5-1	.	TRBJ2-1	few	TGCGCCAGCAGCTTGGACCAATATGAGCAGTTCTTC	CASSLDQYEQFF
TRBV15	.	TRBJ2-3	few	TGTGCCACCAGCAGAGTGAGTGGGGATACGCAGTATTTT	CATSRVSGDTQYF
TRBV12-3/TRBV12-4	TRBD2	TRBJ2-1	.	TGTGCCAGCAGCTCGGGAAGCGGGGGGAAACGCAATGAGCAGTTCTTC	CASSSGSGGKRNEQFF
TRBV7-9	.	TRBJ1-2	.	TGTGCCAGCAGCCGAGAATTTCGACAGGCCGGGGGCTACACCTTC	CASSREFRQAGGYTF
TRBV2	.	TRBJ1-3	few	TGTGCCAGCAGTGGGACCGTCGGAAACACCATATATTTT	CASSGTVGNTIYF
TRBV11-2	TRBD2	TRBJ2-3	.	TGTGCCAGCAGCTCCACCGACTTACTAGCGGGGAATAGCACAGATACGCAGTATTTT	CASSSTDLLAGNSTDTQYF
TRBV7-2	.	TRBJ2-3	.	TGTGCCAGCAGCCGTACGGGGGTAGATACGCAGTATTTT	CASSRTGVDTQYF
TRBV3-1	TRBD1	TRBJ2-3	many	TGTGCCAGCAGCCCTTGGACAGGGGGAAACACAGATACGCAGTATTTT	CASSPWTGGNTDTQYF
TRBV7-9	.	TRBJ1-4	.	TGTGCCAGCAGCTTCGGATGGGCAACTAATGAAAAACTGTTTTTT	CASSFGWATNEKLFF
TRBV2	.	TRBJ2-1	few	TGTGCCAGCCAGCGCGCTCAAGGAGAGCAGTTCTTC	CASQRAQGEQFF
TRBV6-5	.	TRBJ2-7	.	TGTGCCAGCAGTTACTCTGCGCAGGCCCACGAGCAGTACTTC	CASSYSAQAHEQYF
TRBV6-1	.	TRBJ2-5	few	TGTGCCAGCAGTGAAGACCCCACCAGAAGAGAGACCCAGTACTTC	CASSEDPTRRETQYF
TRBV4-1	.	TRBJ2-7	.	TGCGCCAGCAGCCTTCACCAGGGGCAGACCTACGAGCAGTACTTC	CASSLHQGQTYEQYF
TRBV7-3	.	TRBJ2-1	few	TGTGCCAGCAGCTTAATGGGGGGGGGGCATCCCGGTGAGCAGTTCTTC	CASSLMGGGHPGEQFF
TRBV4-2	.	TRBJ1-6	.	TGTGCCAGCAGCCAAGAAACAGGGAATGCTCTGTCACCCCTCCACTTT	CASSQETGNALSPLHF
TRBV7-2	TRBD2	TRBJ2-1	.	TGTGCGTCGCTAGCGGGGTTTTACAATGAGCAGTTCTTC	CASLAGFYNEQFF
TRBV5-8	TRBD1	TRBJ2-5	few	TGTGCCAGCAGTTTACCCGGGACAGCACATCGGATAGAGACCCAGTACTTC	CASSLPGTAHRIETQYF